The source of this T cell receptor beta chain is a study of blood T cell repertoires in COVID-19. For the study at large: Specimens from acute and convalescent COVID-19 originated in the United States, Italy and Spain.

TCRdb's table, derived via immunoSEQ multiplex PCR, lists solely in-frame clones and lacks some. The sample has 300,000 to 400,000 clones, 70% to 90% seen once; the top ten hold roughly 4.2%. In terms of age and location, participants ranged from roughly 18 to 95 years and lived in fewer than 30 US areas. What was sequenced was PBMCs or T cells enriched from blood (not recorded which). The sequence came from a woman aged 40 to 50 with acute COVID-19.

The DNA for the CDR3 is TGTGCCAGCAGCCCCCTGGGGCCTAGCGGGAGGGAGGATGAGCAGTTCTTC. Its protein is CASSPLGPSGREDEQFF. The chain combines TRBV28 with TRBJ2-1; 12 bases fit TRBD2. Trimming removed 6 bases from V and 8 bases from J; junction bases left unmatched: 14. The CDR3 runs to 17 residues. Germline CDR1 MDHEN, CDR2 SYDVKM.